Listed below are T cell receptor beta chains from one sample, sequenced in a study of cytomegalovirus exposure and HLA in healthy donors. Assay: immunoSEQ multiplex PCR; the TCRdb copy retains only in-frame clones and omits some. The table shows some 140,000 clones, with roughly nine tenths occurring only once. The specimen was PBMCs. The source of these receptors is a man between 18 and 29 years old in good health and CMV-seronegative. Each CDR3 is given with its conserved first and last residue. The D gene is left open where the match is weak. Clone size is given for some rows only: seen once, a few or many times, or a class if the clone is expanded.

j_call: TRBJ2-7; v_call: TRBV29-1; clone_size: NA; d_call: NA; cdr3_nt: TGCAGCGTAGGAGACCCGGGGGAGCAGTACTTC; cdr3_aa: CSVGDPGEQYF
j_call: TRBJ2-3; v_call: TRBV19; clone_size: NA; d_call: TRBD2; cdr3_nt: TGTGCCAGTACCTCTAGCGGGGGCCCGACAGATACGCAGTATTTT; cdr3_aa: CASTSSGGPTDTQYF
j_call: TRBJ1-6; v_call: TRBV27; clone_size: NA; d_call: TRBD1; cdr3_nt: TGTGCCAGCAGTTTATGGGCAGGGGGCGTGAATTCACCCCTCCACTTT; cdr3_aa: CASSLWAGGVNSPLHF
j_call: TRBJ1-6; v_call: TRBV19; clone_size: few; d_call: NA; cdr3_nt: TGTGCCAGTAGTATCCCCAGTGTTGGTTCACCCCTCCACTTT; cdr3_aa: CASSIPSVGSPLHF
j_call: TRBJ2-7; v_call: TRBV13; clone_size: few; d_call: TRBD2; cdr3_nt: TGTGCCAGCAGCTGGAGGGTGGAGCGGGAGAAAGGAAGCCCCTACGAGCAGTACTTC; cdr3_aa: CASSWRVEREKGSPYEQYF
j_call: TRBJ1-1; v_call: TRBV7-8; clone_size: NA; d_call: TRBD1; cdr3_nt: TGTGCCAGCAGCTTAGCGGGACAGGGTTTTTCCGAAGCTTTCTTT; cdr3_aa: CASSLAGQGFSEAFF
j_call: TRBJ2-1; v_call: TRBV9; clone_size: NA; d_call: NA; cdr3_nt: TGTGCCAGCAGCGTAGTCGGCAGGGTCGATGAGCAGTTCTTC; cdr3_aa: CASSVVGRVDEQFF
j_call: TRBJ1-1; v_call: TRBV18; clone_size: few; d_call: NA; cdr3_nt: TGTGCCAGCTCATCTGGACAGAACACTGAAGCTTTCTTT; cdr3_aa: CASSSGQNTEAFF
j_call: TRBJ2-1; v_call: TRBV7-8; clone_size: few; d_call: NA; cdr3_nt: TGTGCCAGCAGCTTAATGAAGAAGCGGACGGACAATGAGCAGTTCTTC; cdr3_aa: CASSLMKKRTDNEQFF
j_call: TRBJ2-7; v_call: TRBV27; clone_size: NA; d_call: TRBD2; cdr3_nt: TGTGCCAGCAGTTTTGCACTAGCGGGAGGGCCGCCCTACGAGCAGTACTTC; cdr3_aa: CASSFALAGGPPYEQYF
j_call: TRBJ2-7; v_call: TRBV5-1; clone_size: few; d_call: TRBD2; cdr3_nt: TGCGCCAGCAGCTTGGCCAGATTCGCGGGAGGGCACCACGAGCAGTACTTC; cdr3_aa: CASSLARFAGGHHEQYF
j_call: TRBJ2-7; v_call: TRBV7-2; clone_size: once; d_call: NA; cdr3_nt: TGTGCCAGCAGCATAGGTGGCGGGGACTACGAGCAGTACTTC; cdr3_aa: CASSIGGGDYEQYF
j_call: TRBJ1-1; v_call: TRBV5-6; clone_size: NA; d_call: NA; cdr3_nt: TGTGCCAGCAGCTTGCGGATGGGGGCCGCTCTCGTCGCTGAAGCTTTCTTT; cdr3_aa: CASSLRMGAALVAEAFF
j_call: TRBJ2-7; v_call: TRBV28; clone_size: NA; d_call: NA; cdr3_nt: TGTGCCAGCAGGCATCGTAGAGGAGAGCAGTACTTC; cdr3_aa: CASRHRRGEQYF
j_call: TRBJ2-7; v_call: TRBV2; clone_size: few; d_call: NA; cdr3_nt: TGTGCCAGCAGTGACAGGGGCCCCCTCGAGCAGTACTTC; cdr3_aa: CASSDRGPLEQYF
j_call: TRBJ2-1; v_call: TRBV30; clone_size: NA; d_call: NA; cdr3_nt: TGTGCCTGGAGTCCTAGCAGACGGGATGAGCAGTTCTTC; cdr3_aa: CAWSPSRRDEQFF
j_call: TRBJ2-7; v_call: TRBV18; clone_size: NA; d_call: NA; cdr3_nt: TGTGCCAGCTCACCATCCTTCTCCCCCAGCTCCTACGAGCAGTACTTC; cdr3_aa: CASSPSFSPSSYEQYF
j_call: TRBJ1-4; v_call: TRBV7-6; clone_size: NA; d_call: NA; cdr3_nt: TGTGCCAGCAGCCGCGGGACTGGGGTCCCTAATGAAAAACTGTTTTTT; cdr3_aa: CASSRGTGVPNEKLFF
j_call: TRBJ2-7; v_call: TRBV6-1; clone_size: NA; d_call: NA; cdr3_nt: TGTGCCAGTGGACAGAAATTTTACGAGCAGTACTTC; cdr3_aa: CASGQKFYEQYF
j_call: TRBJ2-5; v_call: TRBV7-7; clone_size: NA; d_call: TRBD2; cdr3_nt: TGTGCCAGCAGCTCGGCGGGGGTCGGGGAGACCCAGTACTTC; cdr3_aa: CASSSAGVGETQYF
j_call: TRBJ2-3; v_call: TRBV7-2; clone_size: NA; d_call: TRBD1; cdr3_nt: TGTGCCAGCAGCTCTACAGGGGCCAACACAGATACGCAGTATTTT; cdr3_aa: CASSSTGANTDTQYF
j_call: TRBJ2-4; v_call: TRBV29-1; clone_size: NA; d_call: TRBD2; cdr3_nt: TGCAGCGTCGGACTAGCGGGACGACCAGGGGAGGGGGCCAAAAACATTCAGTACTTC; cdr3_aa: CSVGLAGRPGEGAKNIQYF
j_call: TRBJ2-1; v_call: TRBV7-2; clone_size: NA; d_call: NA; cdr3_nt: TGTGCCAGCAGCTTAGGGGGGGACGAGCGGGAGCAGTTCTTC; cdr3_aa: CASSLGGDEREQFF
j_call: TRBJ1-5; v_call: TRBV19; clone_size: NA; d_call: NA; cdr3_nt: TGTGCCAGTACCCCGGGGAAGGGCAGTCAGCCCCAGCATTTT; cdr3_aa: CASTPGKGSQPQHF
j_call: TRBJ2-4; v_call: TRBV19; clone_size: NA; d_call: TRBD1; cdr3_nt: TGTGCCAGTAGTGTGGACAGGTCTTTAGCCAAAAACATTCAGTACTTC; cdr3_aa: CASSVDRSLAKNIQYF
j_call: TRBJ2-1; v_call: TRBV7-8; clone_size: NA; d_call: TRBD1; cdr3_nt: TGTGCCAGCAGCTTATCCTCCGGGACAGAAAATGAGCAGTTCTTC; cdr3_aa: CASSLSSGTENEQFF
j_call: TRBJ2-1; v_call: TRBV10-1; clone_size: once; d_call: TRBD2; cdr3_nt: TGCGCCAGCTCAAGGACTAGCGAGACGGGTGAGCAGTTCTTC; cdr3_aa: CASSRTSETGEQFF
j_call: TRBJ2-5; v_call: TRBV7-2; clone_size: NA; d_call: NA; cdr3_nt: TGTGCCAGCAGCTTCTCTCGGGAGACCCAGTACTTC; cdr3_aa: CASSFSRETQYF
j_call: TRBJ2-5; v_call: TRBV2; clone_size: few; d_call: NA; cdr3_nt: TGTGCCACCCTACGGGACTGGCAAGAGACCCAGTACTTC; cdr3_aa: CATLRDWQETQYF
j_call: TRBJ1-2; v_call: TRBV5-4; clone_size: NA; d_call: TRBD1; cdr3_nt: TGTGCCAGCAGCTCAAAACAGGGGGCGGGTGGCTACACCTTC; cdr3_aa: CASSSKQGAGGYTF
j_call: TRBJ1-2; v_call: TRBV27; clone_size: few; d_call: NA; cdr3_nt: TGTGCCAGCTTTTCCTACTATGGCTACACCTTC; cdr3_aa: CASFSYYGYTF
j_call: TRBJ2-3; v_call: TRBV5-1; clone_size: NA; d_call: NA; cdr3_nt: TGCGCCAGCAGGCTCTCGGGGGTGTCAGATACGCAGTATTTT; cdr3_aa: CASRLSGVSDTQYF
j_call: TRBJ1-1; v_call: TRBV5-6; clone_size: few; d_call: NA; cdr3_nt: TGTGCCAGCAGCTGGGGGCCACAGGGGAACACTGAAGCTTTCTTT; cdr3_aa: CASSWGPQGNTEAFF
j_call: TRBJ2-3; v_call: TRBV28; clone_size: NA; d_call: TRBD1; cdr3_nt: TGTGCCAGCGACCAACAGGGGCTAAGCACAGATACGCAGTATTTT; cdr3_aa: CASDQQGLSTDTQYF
j_call: TRBJ2-7; v_call: TRBV19; clone_size: NA; d_call: TRBD2; cdr3_nt: TGTGCCAGCCTCGGGCCGGGGAAGAGCGGGGGGGGCTCCTACGAGCAGTACTTC; cdr3_aa: CASLGPGKSGGGSYEQYF
j_call: TRBJ2-7; v_call: TRBV15; clone_size: NA; d_call: NA; cdr3_nt: TGTGCCACCAGCACCCTAAACAGGGCCTACGAGCAGTACTTC; cdr3_aa: CATSTLNRAYEQYF
j_call: TRBJ1-4; v_call: TRBV2; clone_size: once; d_call: NA; cdr3_nt: TGTGCCAGCAGTGGGCGGAGTAATGAAAAACTGTTTTTT; cdr3_aa: CASSGRSNEKLFF
j_call: TRBJ1-2; v_call: TRBV7-2; clone_size: NA; d_call: NA; cdr3_nt: TGTGCCAGCAGCCCTACCGCCGCCTGGGGGCGGGATGGCTACACCTTC; cdr3_aa: CASSPTAAWGRDGYTF
j_call: TRBJ2-5; v_call: TRBV7-7; clone_size: NA; d_call: NA; cdr3_nt: TGTGCCAGCAGCCTTCAGAGGGGGGGACAAGAGACCCAGTACTTC; cdr3_aa: CASSLQRGGQETQYF
j_call: TRBJ2-7; v_call: TRBV4-2; clone_size: NA; d_call: NA; cdr3_nt: TGTGCCAGCAGCCAGGGAGAAAAACAGTACTTC; cdr3_aa: CASSQGEKQYF
j_call: TRBJ2-3; v_call: TRBV10-3; clone_size: NA; d_call: NA; cdr3_nt: TGTGCCATCAGTGGAACTAGCAGAAGCACAGATACGCAGTATTTT; cdr3_aa: CAISGTSRSTDTQYF
j_call: TRBJ2-1; v_call: TRBV9; clone_size: NA; d_call: NA; cdr3_nt: TGTGCCAGCAGCGTAGATGGGGGCGCGGTTGACTATGAGCAGTTCTTC; cdr3_aa: CASSVDGGAVDYEQFF
j_call: TRBJ1-6; v_call: TRBV7-2; clone_size: few; d_call: NA; cdr3_nt: TGTGCCAGCAGCGAGAGGACGGGGGAGGCCCTCCACTTT; cdr3_aa: CASSERTGEALHF
j_call: TRBJ2-5; v_call: TRBV9; clone_size: few; d_call: TRBD1; cdr3_nt: TGTGCCAGCAGCGCAGGATTACGACAGGGGTTAGGGGAGACCCAGTACTTC; cdr3_aa: CASSAGLRQGLGETQYF
j_call: TRBJ2-7; v_call: TRBV21-1; clone_size: once; d_call: NA; cdr3_nt: TGTGCCAGCAGCACCGCGACACCGGACAGGGGCCCTACCTACGAGCAGTACTTC; cdr3_aa: CASSTATPDRGPTYEQYF
j_call: TRBJ1-3; v_call: TRBV28; clone_size: NA; d_call: NA; cdr3_nt: TGTGCCAGCAGATATTCGCAAGGGGAGGGAACTGGAAACACCATATATTTT; cdr3_aa: CASRYSQGEGTGNTIYF